This entry lists 30 T cell receptor beta chains sequenced from one sample in a study of blood T cell repertoires in COVID-19. Here immunoSEQ multiplex PCR was the method, and the copy in TCRdb shows in-frame clones only, minus some. The table shows over 300,000 clones, with 80% to 90% occurring only once. The sequencing input was PBMCs or T cells enriched from blood (not recorded which). Source of these receptors: a man aged 25 to 40 who had recovered from COVID-19.

The count of this clone is one. The chain uses TRBV5-1 and TRBJ2-5; a weak D match, TRBD1 (5 bases). The V end lost 4 bases, the J end lost 1 base, and 14 bases lay between the germline ends. The CDR3 runs to 15 residues. Germline CDR1 SGHRS, CDR2 YFSETQ. CDR3 nucleotide sequence: TGCGCCAGCAGCATAATTCCAGGGCGCCAAGAGACCCAGTACTTC. Protein: CASSIIPGRQETQYF. Full variable domain (remainder filled in from reference TRBV5-1 and TRBJ2-5): KAGVTQTPRYLIKTRGQQVTLSCSPISGHRSVSWYQQTPGQGLQFLFEYFSETQRNKGNFPGRFSGRQFSNSRSEMNVSTLELGDSALYLCASSIIPGRQETQYFGPGTRLLVL.

J is TRBJ2-3 and V is TRBV21-1; TRBD2 is the table's D call, not checked against the DNA. TRBV21-1 is an annotated pseudogene. There are 15 residues in the CDR3. CDR3 bases: TGTGCCAAAAATAGTAGCGGGGAAACCACAGATACGCAGTATTTT. Translation: CAKNSSGETTDTQYF.

This rearrangement joins TRBV6-5 to TRBJ1-2; TRBD1 agrees at 7 bases. Unmatched junction bases numbered 5, after V lost 5 bases and J lost 2 bases. The CDR3 consists of 14 residues. CDR1 is MNHEY and CDR2 is SVGAGI in the germline V gene. The CDR3 loop is CASSPEQGNYGYTF. DNA for the CDR3: TGTGCCAGCAGTCCGGAACAGGGGAACTATGGCTACACCTTC.

The chain carries TRBV6-2 or TRBV6-3 and TRBJ2-1, with D possibly TRBD2 on 6 matching bases. The CDR3 loop spans 14 amino acids. Trimming removed 4 bases from V and 10 bases from J, with 17 bases in between. CDR1 is MNHEY and CDR2 is SVGEGT in the germline V gene. For the CDR3, the DNA is TGTGCCAGCAGTTCCTCTGGGGAGGCCAACGAGCAGTTCTTC. Translating gives CASSSSGEANEQFF.

This rearrangement joins TRBV5-4 to TRBJ1-1; a possible D gene is TRBD1 (5 bases). Germline CDR1 is SGHNT and CDR2 is YYREEE (reference sequence). Trimming cost V 4 bases and J 4 bases, with 11 bases left between them. The CDR3 has 13 residues. The CDR3 here is CASSAAGSTEAFF. The CDR3 DNA follows: TGTGCCAGCAGCGCGGCAGGGTCCACTGAAGCTTTCTTT.

As regards this clone: Other nucleotide sequences from this sample produce the same CDR3. The rearrangement uses TRBV7-9 and TRBJ1-3; D is uncertain. CDR3 length equals 13 residues. With 4 bases removed from V and 0 bases from J, the gap between germline ends came to 4 bases. The germline CDR1 and CDR2 sequences are SEHNR and FQNEAQ (reference sequence). CDR3 amino acids: CASSSNSGNTIYF. Written as DNA, the CDR3 is TGTGCCAGCAGCTCAAACTCTGGAAACACCATATATTTT.

The CDR3 DNA follows: TGTGCCAGCGGCGACTCCGGGGGGAGCTCCTACGAGCAGTACTTC. This gives the protein CASGDSGGSSYEQYF. The chain recombines TRBV2 with TRBJ2-7; 7 positions agree with TRBD2. V lost 8 bases to trimming and J lost 0 bases; unmatched junction nucleotides: 10. This CDR3 spans 15 amino acids. The germline CDR1 and CDR2 sequences are SNHLY and FYNNEI.

This chain uses TRBV10-3 with TRBJ1-1, with 9 bases fitting TRBD1. CDR1 is ENHRY and CDR2 is SYGVKD in the germline V gene. V lost 7 bases and J lost 3; bases outside the gene matches: 3. The CDR3 runs 13 residues. The CDR3 region has the DNA TGTGCCATCACGAGGACAGGGGACACTGAAGCTTTCTTT. Its protein product is CAITRTGDTEAFF.

This rearrangement joins TRBV7-2 to TRBJ1-1; 7 bases match TRBD1. Germline V lookup: CDR1 SGHTA, CDR2 FQGNSA. V shed 5 bases and J 11 bases; nucleotides not matched to a gene: 8. The CDR3 is 12 amino acids. The CDR3 here is CASSRDRVSAFF. The CDR3 bases are TGTGCCAGCAGCCGAGACAGGGTGTCGGCTTTCTTT. The full variable domain, completed using reference TRBV7-2 and TRBJ1-1, is GAGVSQSPSNKVTEKGKDVELRCDPISGHTALYWYRQSLGQGLEFLIYFQGNSAPDKSGLPSDRFSAERTGGSVSTLTIQRTQQEDSAVYLCASSRDRVSAFFGQGTRLTVV.

The chain couples TRBV6-5 to TRBJ1-2; the match to TRBD1 covers 7 bases. The CDR3 extends over 13 amino acids. Trimming cost V 5 bases and J 6 bases; bases outside gene matches: 6. Germline V lookup: CDR1 MNHEY, CDR2 SVGAGI. CDR3 residues: CASSIRDRDGYTF. Written as DNA, the CDR3 is TGTGCCAGCAGTATTCGGGACAGAGATGGCTACACCTTC.

The chain carries TRBV6-5 and TRBJ2-1; possibly TRBD2 for D (5 bases). V lost 1 base to trimming and J lost 10 bases, with 8 bases between them. CDR1 MNHEY and CDR2 SVGAGI come from the germline V gene. This CDR3 is built from 12 residues. In DNA, the CDR3 is TGTGCCAGCAGTTACTTTTCGGGGGAGCAGTTCTTC. Translated: CASSYFSGEQFF.

The chain links TRBV5-4 to TRBJ2-7, with 10 bases aligning to TRBD1. The CDR3 has 13 residues. Germline values: CDR1 SGHNT, CDR2 YYREEE (reference sequence). J gave up 7 bases and V 5 bases, and 6 bases lay outside the gene matches. CDR3 DNA: TGTGCCAGCAGGGAAGGACAGGGGGATGAGCAGTACTTC. Translation gives CASREGQGDEQYF.

This rearrangement joins TRBV6-5 to TRBJ1-2; 7 bases align to TRBD1. V lost 6 bases to trimming and J lost 8 bases; unmatched junction nucleotides: 6. This CDR3 has 12 residues. The germline V gene encodes CDR1 MNHEY and CDR2 SVGAGI. CDR3 loop: CASRSGGRGYTF. The CDR3 bases are TGTGCCAGCAGGTCAGGGGGAAGGGGCTACACCTTC.

The V call is TRBV7-2, the J call TRBJ1-2; the match to TRBD1 covers 11 bases. The germline V gene has CDR1 SGHTA and CDR2 FQGNSA. With V trimmed by 5 bases and J by 6 bases, 8 bases remained unmatched. The CDR3 has 15 amino acids. The DNA of the CDR3 is TGTGCCAGCAGCCCCGGACAGGGGGCGCTTAATGGCTACACCTTC. Residues: CASSPGQGALNGYTF.

The chain joins TRBV19 to TRBJ1-2, with 8 bases matching TRBD1. The V segment lost 4 bases and the J segment 7 bases; nucleotides outside the gene matches: 5. The CDR3 loop spans 13 amino acids. The germline V gene has CDR1 LNHDA and CDR2 SQIVND (reference sequence). The CDR3 is CASSTGQGGGYTF. CDR3 DNA sequence: TGTGCCAGTAGTACCGGACAGGGTGGTGGCTACACCTTC. The full variable domain, rest sourced from reference TRBV19 and TRBJ1-2, is DGGITQSPKYLFRKEGQNVTLSCEQNLNHDAMYWYRQDPGQGLRLIYYSQIVNDFQKGDIAEGYSVSREKKESFPLTVTSAQKNPTAFYLCASSTGQGGGYTFGSGTRLTVV.

This chain connects TRBV6-2 or TRBV6-3 to TRBJ1-5, with D tentatively TRBD1 (6 bases). Deletions cut 5 bases from V and 3 bases from J, with 17 bases between. Per the germline V gene, CDR1 is MNHEY and CDR2 is SVGEGT. CDR3 length: 16 amino acids. DNA for the CDR3: TGTGCCAGCAGTCGCCAGGACAGACCTTACAATCAGCCCCAGCATTTT. Translating gives CASSRQDRPYNQPQHF.

CDR3 loop: CASSLGRGTRQPQHF. The CDR3 DNA is TGTGCCAGCAGTTTAGGCAGGGGCACTCGACAGCCCCAGCATTTT. The chain carries TRBV27 and TRBJ1-5; D is possibly TRBD1 (6 bases). The CDR3 runs 15 residues. The germline gives CDR1 MNHEY, CDR2 SMNVEV (reference sequence). Trimming took off 2 bases at V and 7 bases at J, with 15 bases between the two ends.

In regard to this clone: One end of the junction does not line up with germline, which may come from a read error. This chain uses TRBV5-1 with TRBJ2-3, with 15 bases aligning to TRBD2. Germline values: CDR1 SGHRS, CDR2 YFSETQ. This CDR3 contains 18 residues. The CDR3 protein is CASSSGTSGGSSTDTQYF. CDR3 DNA sequence: TGTGCCAGCAGCTCTGGGACTAGCGGGGGGTCTAGCACAGATACGCAGTATTTT.

The rearrangement joins TRBV4-3 to TRBJ2-1; D gene uncertain. The V end lost 4 bases, the J end lost 5 bases, and 3 bases lay between the germline ends. The CDR3 covers 11 residues. Germline CDR1 reads LGHNA; CDR2 reads YSLEER. In DNA, the CDR3 is TGCGCCAGCAGCCGGCACAATGAGCAGTTCTTC. This encodes CASSRHNEQFF.

The gene calls are TRBV2 and TRBJ1-1, with D perhaps matching TRBD1 (5 bases). The germline V gene has CDR1 SNHLY and CDR2 FYNNEI. Trimming pared 6 bases from V and 6 bases from J, leaving 14 bases between. CDR3 size: 13 residues. CDR3 sequence (DNA): TGTGCCAGCAGGGGGGGGGAGTATGCTGAAGCTTTCTTT. Translated: CASRGGEYAEAFF.

The chain combines TRBV7-9 with TRBJ2-3; tentatively, D is TRBD1 (7 bases). Germline CDR1 and CDR2: SEHNR and FQNEAQ (reference sequence). The V and J ends lost 7 bases and 0 bases respectively, with 17 bases between them. CDR3 length: 16 residues. The CDR3 nucleotides are TGTGCCAGCAACCTCAGGGCAGGGGGGAGCACAGATACGCAGTATTTT. Translating it yields CASNLRAGGSTDTQYF.

In its sample, this clone was seen a few times. The rearrangement joins TRBV12-3 or TRBV12-4 to TRBJ1-5; no definite D call. Trimming took 5 bases from V and 5 from J, leaving 10 bases between them. CDR3 length: 13 residues. The CDR3 bases are TGTGCCAGCAGTCCTGACTGGCATCAGCCCCAGCATTTT. Its protein is CASSPDWHQPQHF.

This clone was seen only once. The V gene is TRBV5-1, the J gene TRBJ1-1; D is unresolved. The V gene lost 2 bases and the J gene lost 4 bases, with 9 bases spanning the gap. CDR1 and CDR2 from the germline V gene are SGHRS and YFSETQ. This CDR3 region has 13 residues. This CDR3 reads CASSFSSFTEAFF. The CDR3 DNA follows: TGCGCCAGCAGCTTTAGTTCGTTCACTGAAGCTTTCTTT. Variable domain in full (rest from reference TRBV5-1 and TRBJ1-1): KAGVTQTPRYLIKTRGQQVTLSCSPISGHRSVSWYQQTPGQGLQFLFEYFSETQRNKGNFPGRFSGRQFSNSRSEMNVSTLELGDSALYLCASSFSSFTEAFFGQGTRLTVV.

This chain links TRBV14 with TRBJ1-2; D may be TRBD1 (6 bases). The CDR3 is 17 amino acids. Trimming removed 7 bases at V and 3 bases at J, with 24 bases between. The germline CDR1 and CDR2 sequences are SGHDN and FVKESK. This chain's CDR3 is CASNPRAGESQDYGYTF. CDR3 DNA sequence: TGTGCCAGCAACCCCCGCGCAGGGGAGTCCCAAGACTATGGCTACACCTTC.

The chain combines TRBV27 with TRBJ1-1, with D possibly matching TRBD1 (5 bases). There are 14 residues in the CDR3. CDR1 and CDR2 from the germline V gene are MNHEY and SMNVEV (reference sequence). Trimming removed 7 bases from V and 5 bases from J, with 17 bases in between. The CDR3 coding sequence is TGTGCCAGCACCCTGGGGCCAAAATATACTGAAGCTTTCTTT. Translation gives CASTLGPKYTEAFF.

V gene TRBV14 combines with J gene TRBJ1-2, with 7 nucleotides matching TRBD1. CDR1 SGHDN and CDR2 FVKESK come from the germline V gene. This CDR3 has 14 residues. The V and J ends lost 5 bases and 8 bases, in that order; junction bases with no gene match: 11. The CDR3 loop reads CASSSRQGSMGYTF. CDR3 coding DNA: TGTGCCAGCAGCTCTAGACAGGGATCTATGGGCTACACCTTC.

This clone was found a few times. The chain recombines TRBV7-9 with TRBJ1-2, with D unresolved. Germline CDR1 is SEHNR and CDR2 is FQNEAQ (reference sequence). Trimming removed 4 bases from V and 4 bases from J, with 16 bases in between. The CDR3 extends over 15 amino acids. The CDR3 DNA reads as TGTGCCAGCAGCTGGGAGGAGTATCAGCCCTATGGCTACACCTTC. Residues: CASSWEEYQPYGYTF.

The chain links TRBV7-8 to TRBJ1-4; 9 bases agree with TRBD1. Germline trimming cut 8 bases from V and 5 bases from J; bases unmatched to any gene: 6. Germline V gene data show CDR1 as SGHVS and CDR2 as FQNEAQ. This CDR3 is built from 14 residues. The CDR3 nucleotides read TGTGCCAGCGGGCTGGGACAGGGAAATGAAAAACTGTTTTTT. It is translated as CASGLGQGNEKLFF. Drawing the rest from reference TRBV7-8 and TRBJ1-4, the complete variable domain is GAGVSQSPRYKVAKRGQDVALRCDPISGHVSLFWYQQALGQGPEFLTYFQNEAQLDKSGLPSDRFFAERPEGSVSTLKIQRTQQEDSAVYLCASGLGQGNEKLFFGSGTQLSVL.

The V and J genes are TRBV15 and TRBJ1-1; D not resolved. Trimming removed 1 base from V and 2 bases from J, with 8 bases in between. CDR1 and CDR2 (germline): LNHNV, YYDKDF (reference sequence). The CDR3 is made up of 14 amino acids. This chain's CDR3 is CATSRAEGNTEAFF. CDR3 bases: TGTGCCACCAGCAGAGCAGAGGGCAACACTGAAGCTTTCTTT.

This rearrangement joins TRBV19 to TRBJ1-5, with 11 nucleotides matching TRBD1. V dropped 5 bases and J dropped 11; count of bases not matched to a gene: 8. CDR1 and CDR2 (germline): LNHDA, SQIVND (reference sequence). This CDR3 is built from 14 residues. The CDR3 loop is CASSVSLGQGAQHF. The DNA for the CDR3 is TGTGCCAGTAGTGTCTCTTTGGGACAGGGGGCCCAGCATTTT.